Below are 18 T cell receptor beta chains sequenced from a single sample in a study of vaccination effects on CD4 cells after COVID-19. With the ViraFEST assay, the study expanded antigen-specific CD4+ T cells using viral peptide pools, then sequenced them. Researchers isolated CD4+ T cells once ten to eleven days of culture had elapsed. Participants were given two doses of BNT162b2 or mRNA-1273 vaccine. Repertoires were generated with immunoSEQ multiplex PCR, while TCRdb's copy carries only in-frame clones and drops some. The sample holds over 80,000 clones, roughly 80% seen once. No antigens are known for them. The sample in question was CD4+ T cells from PBMCs cultured with HCoV-OC43 spike peptides, obtained after COVID-19 vaccination. Subset denoted: HCoV-OC43 spike overlapping peptide pool stimulation. Source of these receptors: a human donor who received a COVID-19 vaccine.

The J gene is TRBJ2-6, the V gene TRBV23-1; tentative D call: TRBD2 (7 bases). TRBV23-1 is noted as an ORF with a role that remains uncertain. The CDR3 consists of 15 residues. V was pared by 9 bases and J by 4 bases, with 16 bases between. As DNA, the CDR3 is TGCGCCAGGCTCAGGCGGGGGCTCGGGGCCAACGTCCTGACTTTC. As protein: CARLRRGLGANVLTF.

V and J are TRBV21-1 and TRBJ1-1. TRBV21-1 is flagged as a pseudogene. The CDR3 runs to 13 residues. The CDR3 sequence is CASSTDGNTEAFF. Written as DNA, the CDR3 is TGTGCCAGCAGCACGGACGGGAACACTGAAGCTTTCTTT.

This clone was detected a few times. The genes are TRBV6-5 and TRBJ1-1; 8 positions agree with TRBD1. The CDR3 spans 13 residues. Unmatched junction bases numbered 2, after V lost 6 bases and J lost 2 bases. In germline, CDR1 is MNHEY, CDR2 SVGAGI. In DNA form, the CDR3 reads TGTGCCAGCAGAGACAGGGGTAACACTGAAGCTTTCTTT. Its protein is CASRDRGNTEAFF.

CDR3 nucleotides: TGTGCCAGCAGCGTGGGTGGGGGGGATCCCTCCTACAATGAGCAGTTCTTC. Translating gives CASSVGGGDPSYNEQFF. The chain couples TRBV5-4 to TRBJ2-1; 7 positions match TRBD2. The J segment lost 0 bases and the V segment lost 4 bases, leaving 10 bases of the junction unmatched. Germline values: CDR1 SGHNT, CDR2 YYREEE (reference sequence). There are 17 residues in the CDR3.

V gene TRBV5-8 combines with J gene TRBJ1-1, with D maybe TRBD1 (5 bases). CDR3 size: 15 residues. Germline V lookup: CDR1 SGHTS, CDR2 YDEGEE. The germline V and J ends were trimmed by 7 bases and 3 bases, with 19 bases remaining between them. CDR3 loop: CASPSGGREDTEAFF. The CDR3 region has the DNA TGTGCCAGCCCCAGCGGGGGAAGAGAGGACACTGAAGCTTTCTTT.

This clone was counted between two and nine times. The rearrangement joins TRBV28 to TRBJ1-1; possibly TRBD1 for D (5 bases). This CDR3 spans 16 amino acids. Trimming pared 8 bases from V and 1 base from J, leaving 20 bases between. Germline lookup yields CDR1 MDHEN and CDR2 SYDVKM. The DNA of the CDR3 is TGTGCCAGCCCCAGGGACCGCGCGGGTACGAACACTGAAGCTTTCTTT. Amino acid sequence: CASPRDRAGTNTEAFF.

Only a few counts were recorded for this clone. This chain links TRBV11-2 with TRBJ1-1; D ambiguous. Trimming cost V 5 bases and J 6 bases, with 16 bases left between them. Germline V CDR1 and CDR2: SGHAT, FQNNGV. The CDR3 extends over 14 amino acids. CDR3 coding DNA: TGTGCCAGCAGCCCCCTGAGAGAAGCAGCTGAAGCTTTCTTT. This sequence encodes CASSPLREAAEAFF.

The V and J genes are TRBV10-3 and TRBJ2-6; D not certain. The CDR3 loop spans 14 amino acids. Per the germline V gene, CDR1 is ENHRY and CDR2 is SYGVKD. V was pared by 3 bases and J by 0 bases, with 3 bases between. The CDR3 DNA reads TGTGCCATCAGTGACCTCTCTGGGGCCAACGTCCTGACTTTC. This codes for CAISDLSGANVLTF.

Notes on this clone: The same CDR3 also results from other DNA sequences found in this sample. The chain combines TRBV2 with TRBJ1-3, with a tentative D call TRBD1 (5 bases). Germline V gene data show CDR1 as SNHLY and CDR2 as FYNNEI. V was clipped by 3 bases and J by 3 bases, with 6 bases between them. CDR3 length: 13 residues. The CDR3 region is CASSDRGGNTIYF. The CDR3 coding sequence is TGTGCCAGCAGTGATAGGGGTGGAAACACCATATATTTT.

Only a few counts were recorded for this clone. The V and J genes are TRBV6-5 and TRBJ1-3; D unclear. V gave up 2 bases and J gave up 0 bases, with 11 bases separating them. CDR3 length equals 16 residues. CDR1 and CDR2 from the germline V gene are MNHEY and SVGAGI. CDR3 loop: CASSYGVSSSGNTIYF. Written as DNA, the CDR3 is TGTGCCAGCAGTTACGGGGTGTCCAGCTCTGGAAACACCATATATTTT.

CDR3 sequence (DNA): TGCGCCAGCAGCTTGGCTCCTCCAAGCTTCGCGGGCCTCTATGGCTACACCTTC. It encodes CASSLAPPSFAGLYGYTF. This rearrangement joins TRBV5-1 to TRBJ1-2; D is undetermined. Trimming left V 0 bases short and J 4 bases short, with 22 bases between. Germline-derived CDR1 and CDR2 are SGHRS and YFSETQ. The CDR3 has 18 amino acids.

The chain couples TRBV15 to TRBJ2-1; TRBD2 might be the D (6 bases). V was trimmed by 1 base and J by 3 bases, leaving 7 bases between them. CDR3 length equals 14 residues. Germline V gene lookup returns CDR1 LNHNV and CDR2 YYDKDF (reference sequence). The CDR3 loop reads CATSRGGDYNEQFF. The CDR3 DNA reads as TGTGCCACCAGCAGAGGGGGGGACTACAATGAGCAGTTCTTC.

The chain links TRBV7-3 to TRBJ1-4, with D hard to call. Germline V gene sequence: CDR1 SGHTA, CDR2 FQGTGA. V shed 5 bases and J shed 8 bases, with 12 bases lying between them. This CDR3 is 13 amino acids long. CDR3 bases: TGTGCCAGCAGCCCCTCCCCGGGGGAAAAACTGTTTTTT. Translation: CASSPSPGEKLFF.

This chain joins TRBV4-2 and TRBJ2-5; D possibly corresponds to TRBD2 (6 bases). Trimming removed 1 base from V and 4 bases from J, with 19 bases in between. This CDR3 has 17 amino acids. CDR1 LGHNA and CDR2 YNFKEQ come from the germline V gene. The CDR3 reads CASSQVVRSAGPETQYF. The CDR3 nucleotides are TGTGCCAGCAGCCAAGTAGTTCGATCGGCGGGGCCAGAGACCCAGTACTTC.

This clone appeared a single time. The chain couples TRBV10-2 to TRBJ2-7; 7 bases map to TRBD1. The CDR3 is made up of 13 amino acids. The germline CDR1 and CDR2 sequences are WSHSY and SAAADI. V shed 4 bases and J 3 bases; nucleotides not matched to a gene: 3. The CDR3 loop reads CASSATGDYEQYV. CDR3 DNA: TGCGCCAGCAGTGCAACAGGGGACTACGAGCAGTACGTC.

The CDR3: CAISQPGQGAPGTGELFF. In DNA form, the CDR3 reads TGTGCCATCAGTCAACCCGGACAGGGGGCGCCCGGCACCGGGGAGCTGTTTTTT. The chain links TRBV10-3 to TRBJ2-2; TRBD1 matches 11 bases. V shed 5 bases and J 4 bases; nucleotides not matched to a gene: 12. CDR3 length equals 18 residues. Germline loops: CDR1 ENHRY, CDR2 SYGVKD.

The V and J genes are TRBV6-2 or TRBV6-3 and TRBJ2-7; 11 nucleotides agree with TRBD2. Germline V gene sequence: CDR1 MNHEY, CDR2 SVGEGT. After removal of 5 bases from V and 3 bases from J, the junction contained 6 bases not matched to a gene. The CDR3 loop spans 15 amino acids. CDR3 nucleotide sequence: TGTGCCAGCAGTCCCAATACTAGCGGGAGCTACGAGCAGTACGTC. It yields the protein CASSPNTSGSYEQYV.

V and J are TRBV5-4 and TRBJ1-1; D not certain. Trimming took off 2 bases at V and 3 bases at J, with 8 bases between the two ends. This CDR3 spans 13 amino acids. Germline V gene lookup returns CDR1 SGHNT and CDR2 YYREEE (reference sequence). As DNA, the CDR3 is TGTGCCAGCAGCTTTAGGTACGACACTGAAGCTTTCTTT. Amino acids: CASSFRYDTEAFF.